Sequencing of this T cell receptor (beta chain) was carried out in a study of blood T cell repertoires in COVID-19 (dated by TCRdb to the early 2020s). At the level of the whole study: Samples from collaborators originated in the United States, Italy and Spain and spanned both the acute and convalescent phases of COVID-19. The prospective study material was composed of cDNA or gDNA derived from T cells, B-cell-depleted T cells, or PBMCs. Subjects who had been exposed to COVID-19, were actively infected with it, or had recovered from it provided the deeply sampled blood TCRbeta repertoires that made up the dataset. A freely available public database, intended as a resource for researchers studying the immune response to SARS-CoV-2, is where the repertoires were released. The samples were drawn from two sources: the first 160 participants of the ongoing ImmuneRACE study, and fewer than 1,500 subjects contributed by 6 global collaborators. The sample metadata nearly always contained a de-identified subject ID, COVID-19 status, age in years and sex. HLA class I and class II types, where available, came from metadata supplied by the sample provider rather than from assay-based typing. What the study reported, not specific to this receptor: How much clinical and demographic metadata was included differed by source and by participant, and the metadata was provided uncurated.

Concerning this clone itself: Its antigen target is currently unknown. Per-base qualities were not stored, and no clone one base away is much larger.

The CDR3 runs 15 residues from the cysteine to the phenylalanine. Left in the record is the CDR3 DNA by itself, 45 bases read in frame from the first base. V lost 2 bases and J lost 0 bases; the stretch between them is 11 bases long. The germline V gene encodes CDR1 MNHEY and CDR2 SVGEGT. TCRbeta CDR3 regions were amplified from genomic DNA by means of the immunoSEQ Assay, a bias-controlled multiplex PCR. On the authors' methods: Within the assay, amplification of reference gene primers was used to estimate how many nucleated cells each sample contained. To quantify the absolute abundance of each unique TCRbeta CDR3 rearrangement, sequence reads were collapsed and filtered. For each sample, productive Simpson clonality was calculated as the square root of Simpson's diversity index across productive rearrangements. TCRdb obtained this table from immuneACCESS and retained in-frame rearrangements with V and J assigned. These tables miss some clones; where compared with another copy, unresolved V genes account for less than half of the shortfall, and the remainder is unexplained. The V and J calls and clone size are taken from that table; D and trimming were inferred from the DNA. Within this sample are fewer than 350,000 clones, with roughly 85% of them counted one time only. Jointly, the top ten make up about 1.9% of the sample.

In the prospective study, participants were roughly 18 to 100 years old, resided in fewer than 25 geographic areas of the United States, and were enrolled through a virtual design. In the prospective study, participants were assigned to cohorts based on the clinical history participants reported in a screening survey and a study questionnaire. Exposed participants had been in contact, within 2 weeks of entering the study, with a person who had a PCR-confirmed or clinician-diagnosed case of COVID-19. Mobile phlebotomists in the prospective study collected whole blood, serum and a nasopharyngeal or oropharyngeal swab from every participant. Over a roughly two-month period, participants in the prospective study had the option of providing additional blood draws and questionnaires. Before DNA extraction, prospective study blood samples were shipped either frozen or at room temperature.

The sample comprised PBMCs or T cells enriched from blood (not recorded which). The V gene is TRBV6-2 or TRBV6-3 and the J gene is TRBJ2-7; TRBD2 is a possible D gene, resting on 6 matching bases. The sequence derives from a woman under 40 who had been exposed to COVID-19. The DNA sequence is TGTGCCAGCAGTTACAGGATAGCGGCCTCCTACGAGCAGTACTTC. Its protein reads: CASSYRIAASYEQYF.